These T cell receptor beta chains were read from a single sample in a study of yellow fever vaccine responses in identical twins. One entry per CDR3 protein, called by TCRdb with MiXCR from the RT-PCR reads. In the table there are about 13,000 distinct CDR3 sequences, around four fifths of which are singletons. Sequencing used T cells from blood (PBMCs), unsorted or a sorted subset (not recorded which), obtained before or after yellow fever vaccination (not recorded which). These receptors were obtained from a woman aged 18 to 35 who received the yellow fever vaccine. The CDR3 runs from the conserved cysteine through the conserved F or W.

v_call cdr3_aa
TRBV29-1 CSVEDLVNEQFF
TRBV5-1 CASSVTSGIIKTQYF
TRBV12-3/TRBV12-4 CASSLVAGPSTDTQYF
TRBV18 CASSPRQGSGEQFF
TRBV11-3 CASSLDWEEETQYF
TRBV4-1 CASSQRPSGGGEQYF
TRBV18 CASSPASNTEAFF
TRBV11-1 CASSLVGRSLHSYNEQFF
TRBV11-2 CASSLGQGRETQYF
TRBV5-8 CASSFVEGYGYTF
TRBV4-3 CASSQDRSNTGELFF
TRBV11-1 CASSPPGGLYEQYF
TRBV11-2 CASLGGSEAFF
TRBV29-1 CSVGDRNTGELFF
TRBV11-3 CASSITGTVGGYEQYF
TRBV12-3/TRBV12-4 CASSLPSTYGYTF
TRBV6-2/TRBV6-3 CASSYSADPSYEQYF
TRBV6-4 CASRDWDSNSPLHF
TRBV12-3/TRBV12-4 CASSRKNTEAFF
TRBV5-5 CASSLDLAGGRYQETQYF
TRBV7-3 CASSPTGAQETQYF
TRBV29-1 CSVGPLTSGSTYEQYF
TRBV29-1 CSVEDREQTIQYF
TRBV4-2 CASSRMDTYNEQFF
TRBV6-2/TRBV6-3 CASSYGRGFTEAFF
TRBV11-3 CASTAGNQNIQYF
TRBV4-3 CASSQVPDEQFF
TRBV14 CASSHLTAGNTIYF
TRBV9 CASSVGKGPFEAFF
TRBV7-2 CASSFRTDTQYF
TRBV4-3 CASSQDRLSSYNEQFF
TRBV9 CASSGLATDTQYF
TRBV5-1 CASSLVVGRELFF
TRBV13 CASLLRDIQYF
TRBV28 CASSLAGRGYTF
TRBV6-1 CASSEQTGIAYEQYF
TRBV19 CATTKAGGDYNEQFF
TRBV20-1 CSAIGGGDTGELFF
TRBV11-1 CASSLGNLGLESYEQYF
TRBV14 CASSPGQGFTDTQYF
TRBV11-1 CASSPLFETEAFF
TRBV2 CASRKTEVSGANVLTF
TRBV11-3 CASSLFIGDQFF
TRBV4-3 CASSQDKRELAYEQFF
TRBV7-2 CASSLVRQGYGYTF